The subject of this entry is one T cell receptor beta chain. As yet, its antigen is unknown. The data stem from a study of T cell responses to AZD1222 COVID-19 vaccine. Study at large: Pooling of second doses given at about 4 or about 12 weeks was done. Study-level findings and limits: Donor demographics were predominantly white British with a female majority; clonal diversity may be underestimated. Among AZD1222 vaccinees, only 5 to 7 were seropositive at baseline.

The CDR3 covers 13 residues. V was pared by 2 bases and J by 4 bases, with 8 bases between. The germline V gene encodes CDR1 MNHNS and CDR2 SASEGT. The assay was immunoSEQ multiplex PCR, and TCRdb's table has in-frame clones only and misses some. This table has 130,000 or so clones, about 82% appearing once. The source material was peripheral blood, sampled on day 0 of AZD1222 vaccination. This sequence joins TRBV6-1 and TRBJ1-1, with D uncertain. This clonotype was sampled from an adult in good health. This CDR3 reads CASSELRVTEAFF. Here the CDR3 DNA reads TGTGCCAGCAGTGAATTGAGGGTCACTGAAGCTTTCTTT.